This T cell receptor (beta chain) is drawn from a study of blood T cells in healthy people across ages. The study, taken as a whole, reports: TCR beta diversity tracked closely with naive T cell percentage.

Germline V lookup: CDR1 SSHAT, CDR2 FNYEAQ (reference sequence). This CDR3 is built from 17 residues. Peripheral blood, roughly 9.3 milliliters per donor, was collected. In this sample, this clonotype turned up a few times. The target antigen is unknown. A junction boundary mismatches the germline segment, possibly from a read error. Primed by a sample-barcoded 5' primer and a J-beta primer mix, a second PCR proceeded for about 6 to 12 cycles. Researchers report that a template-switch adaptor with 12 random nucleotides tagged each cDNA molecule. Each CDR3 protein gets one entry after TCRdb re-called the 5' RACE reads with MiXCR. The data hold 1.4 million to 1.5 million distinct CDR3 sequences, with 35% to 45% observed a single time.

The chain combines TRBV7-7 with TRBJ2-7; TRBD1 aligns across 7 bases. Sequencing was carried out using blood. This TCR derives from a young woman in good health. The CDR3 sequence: CASSFFCRTGGNYEQYF. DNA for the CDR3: TGTGCTAGCAGCTTTTTTTGCCGGACAGGCGGCAACTACGAGCAGTACTTC. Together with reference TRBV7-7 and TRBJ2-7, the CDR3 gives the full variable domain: GAGVSQSPRYKVTKRGQDVTLRCDPISSHATLYWYQQALGQGPEFLTYFNYEAQPDKSGLPSDRFSAERPEGSISTLTIQRTEQRDSAMYRCASSFFCRTGGNYEQYFGPGTRLTVT.